This TCR beta chain is from a study of T cell clones after liver transplantation. About the research overall: Graft-donor-reactive sequences were compared with third-party-reactive TCRbeta sequences from pre-transplant mixed lymphocyte reactions.

Germline V gene data show CDR1 as SGDLS and CDR2 as YYNGEE. V gave up 0 bases and J gave up 0 bases, with 6 bases separating them. CDR3 length equals 14 residues. Profiled with immunoSEQ multiplex PCR; TCRdb holds only in-frame clones, not every one. The top ten clones hold less than 3.5% of a sample with roughly 80,000 clones, approximately 87% of them seen once. This clone was found once. V is TRBV9 and J is TRBJ1-1; D gene uncertain. The receptor was isolated from a human patient who received a liver transplant. Some T cells may have originated in the graft donor. Sequenced material: CD4+ T cells from blood, taken at the 22-month timepoint. CDR3: CASSVGSVNTEAFF. The CDR3 nucleotides are TGTGCCAGCAGCGTAGGATCAGTGAACACTGAAGCTTTCTTT.